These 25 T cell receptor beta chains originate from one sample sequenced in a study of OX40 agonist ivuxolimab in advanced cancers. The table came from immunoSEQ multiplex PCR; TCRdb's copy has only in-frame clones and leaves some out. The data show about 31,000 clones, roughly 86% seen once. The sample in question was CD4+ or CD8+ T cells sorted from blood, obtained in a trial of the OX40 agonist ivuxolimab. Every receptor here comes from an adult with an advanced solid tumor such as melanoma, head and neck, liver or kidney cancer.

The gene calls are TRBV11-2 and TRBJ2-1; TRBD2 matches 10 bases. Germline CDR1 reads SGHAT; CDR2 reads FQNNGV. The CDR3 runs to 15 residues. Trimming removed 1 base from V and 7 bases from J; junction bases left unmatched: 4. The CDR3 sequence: CASSLGPTSGNEQFF. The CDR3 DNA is TGTGCCAGCAGCTTAGGGCCGACTAGCGGGAATGAGCAGTTCTTC.

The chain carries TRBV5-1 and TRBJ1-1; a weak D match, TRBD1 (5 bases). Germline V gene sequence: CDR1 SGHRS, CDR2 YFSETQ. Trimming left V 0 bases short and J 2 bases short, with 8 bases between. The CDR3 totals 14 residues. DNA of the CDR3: TGCGCCAGCAGCTTGGAGGGACTCAACACTGAAGCTTTCTTT. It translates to CASSLEGLNTEAFF.

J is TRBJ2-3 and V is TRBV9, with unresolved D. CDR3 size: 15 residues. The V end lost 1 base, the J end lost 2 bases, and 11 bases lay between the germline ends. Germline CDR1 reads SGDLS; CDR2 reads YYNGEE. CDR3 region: CASSVSVDFTDTQYF. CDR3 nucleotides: TGTGCCAGCAGCGTATCTGTTGACTTCACAGATACGCAGTATTTT.

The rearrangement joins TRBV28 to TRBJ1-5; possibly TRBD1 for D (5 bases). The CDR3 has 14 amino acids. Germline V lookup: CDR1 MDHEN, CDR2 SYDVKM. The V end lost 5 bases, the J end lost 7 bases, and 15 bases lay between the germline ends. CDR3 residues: CASSARGGFQPQHF. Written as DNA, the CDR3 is TGTGCCAGCAGTGCCCGGGGGGGGTTCCAGCCCCAGCATTTT.

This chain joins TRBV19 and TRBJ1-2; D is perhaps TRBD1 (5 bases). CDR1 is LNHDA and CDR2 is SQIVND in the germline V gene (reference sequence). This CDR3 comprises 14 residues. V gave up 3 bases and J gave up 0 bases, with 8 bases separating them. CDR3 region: CASSMGRANYGYTF. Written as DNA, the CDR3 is TGTGCCAGTAGTATGGGACGAGCTAACTATGGCTACACCTTC.

DNA for the CDR3: TGTGCCAGCAGTACATCCATTAGCGGGAGCACGGATGAGCAGTTCTTC. This translates into CASSTSISGSTDEQFF. V usage is TRBV28 and J usage is TRBJ2-1, with 9 bases lining up with TRBD2. This CDR3 region has 16 residues. The trim removed 5 bases at V and 8 bases at J, leaving 13 bases unmatched. CDR1 is MDHEN, CDR2 SYDVKM, per germline.

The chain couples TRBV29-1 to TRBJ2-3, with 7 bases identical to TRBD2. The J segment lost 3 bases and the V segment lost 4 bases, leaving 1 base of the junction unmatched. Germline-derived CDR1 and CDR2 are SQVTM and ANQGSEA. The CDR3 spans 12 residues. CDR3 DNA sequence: TGCAGCGTTGCGGGGGGTACAGATACGCAGTATTTT. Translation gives CSVAGGTDTQYF.

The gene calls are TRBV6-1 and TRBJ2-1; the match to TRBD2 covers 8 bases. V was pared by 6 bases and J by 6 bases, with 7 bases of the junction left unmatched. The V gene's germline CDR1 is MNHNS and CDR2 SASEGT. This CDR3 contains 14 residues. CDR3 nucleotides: TGTGCCAGCAGGTTAGGACTAGCAGGCAATGAGCAGTTCTTC. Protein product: CASRLGLAGNEQFF.

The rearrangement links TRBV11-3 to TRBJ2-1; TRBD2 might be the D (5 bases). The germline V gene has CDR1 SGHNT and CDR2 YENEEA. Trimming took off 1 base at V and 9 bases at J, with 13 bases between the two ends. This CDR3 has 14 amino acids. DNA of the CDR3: TGTGCCAGCAGCTTAGGGGAGTCGGGCGGTGAGCAGTTCTTC. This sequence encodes CASSLGESGGEQFF.

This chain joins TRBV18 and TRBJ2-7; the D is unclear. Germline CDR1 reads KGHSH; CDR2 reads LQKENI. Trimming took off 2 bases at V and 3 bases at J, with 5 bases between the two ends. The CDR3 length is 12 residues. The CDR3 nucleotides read TGTGCCAGCTCACCAGACCTCTACGAGCAGTACTTC. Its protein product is CASSPDLYEQYF.

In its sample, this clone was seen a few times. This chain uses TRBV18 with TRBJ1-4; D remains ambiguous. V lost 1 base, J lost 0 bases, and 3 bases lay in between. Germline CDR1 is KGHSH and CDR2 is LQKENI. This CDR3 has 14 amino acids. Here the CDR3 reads CASSPRATNEKLFF. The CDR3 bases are TGTGCCAGCTCACCACGGGCAACTAATGAAAAACTGTTTTTT.

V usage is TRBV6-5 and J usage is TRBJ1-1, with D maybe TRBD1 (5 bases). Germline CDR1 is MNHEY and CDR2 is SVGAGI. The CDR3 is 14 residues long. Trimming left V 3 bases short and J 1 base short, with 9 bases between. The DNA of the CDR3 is TGTGCCAGCAGTTATCTGGGGCGGAACACTGAAGCTTTCTTT. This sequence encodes CASSYLGRNTEAFF.

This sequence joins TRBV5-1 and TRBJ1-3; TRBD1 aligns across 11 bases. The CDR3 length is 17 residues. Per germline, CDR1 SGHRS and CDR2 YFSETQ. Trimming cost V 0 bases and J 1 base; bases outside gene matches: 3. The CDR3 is CASSLGDRGFSGNTIYF. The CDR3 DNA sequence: TGCGCCAGCAGCTTGGGGGACAGGGGGTTTTCTGGAAACACCATATATTTT.

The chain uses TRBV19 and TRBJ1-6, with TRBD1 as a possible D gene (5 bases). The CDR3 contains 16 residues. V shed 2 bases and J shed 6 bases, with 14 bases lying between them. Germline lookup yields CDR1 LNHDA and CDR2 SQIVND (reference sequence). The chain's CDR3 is CASSISYIRGNSPLHF. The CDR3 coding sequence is TGTGCCAGTAGTATAAGCTACATTAGGGGTAATTCACCCCTCCACTTT.

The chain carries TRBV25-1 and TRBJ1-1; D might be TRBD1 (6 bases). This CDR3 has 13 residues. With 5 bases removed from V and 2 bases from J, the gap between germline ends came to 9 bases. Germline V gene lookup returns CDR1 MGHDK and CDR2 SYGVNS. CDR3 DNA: TGTGCCAGCAGTATGACAGGTAACACTGAAGCTTTCTTT. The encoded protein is CASSMTGNTEAFF.

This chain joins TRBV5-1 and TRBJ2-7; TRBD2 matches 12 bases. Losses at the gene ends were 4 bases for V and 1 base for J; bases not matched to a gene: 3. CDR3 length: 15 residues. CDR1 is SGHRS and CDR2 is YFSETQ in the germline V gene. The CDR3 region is CASSEGTSGSYEQYF. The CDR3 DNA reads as TGCGCCAGCAGCGAAGGGACTAGCGGGTCCTACGAGCAGTACTTC.

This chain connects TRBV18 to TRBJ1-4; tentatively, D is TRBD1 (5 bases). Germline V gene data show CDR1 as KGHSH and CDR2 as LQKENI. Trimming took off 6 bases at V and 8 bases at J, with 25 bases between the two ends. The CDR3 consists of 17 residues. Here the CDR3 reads CASSRGRRDHGDEKLFF. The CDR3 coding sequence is TGTGCCAGCTCGCGCGGTCGCCGGGACCACGGGGACGAAAAACTGTTTTTT.

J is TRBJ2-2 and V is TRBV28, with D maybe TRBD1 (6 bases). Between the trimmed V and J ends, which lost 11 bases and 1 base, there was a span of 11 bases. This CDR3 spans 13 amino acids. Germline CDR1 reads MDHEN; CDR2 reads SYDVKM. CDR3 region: CAVGQWNTGELFF. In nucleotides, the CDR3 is TGTGCCGTAGGACAGTGGAACACCGGGGAGCTGTTTTTT. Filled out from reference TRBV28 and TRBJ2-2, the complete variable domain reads DVKVTQSSRYLVKRTGEKVFLECVQDMDHENMFWYRQDPGLGLRLIYFSYDVKMKEKGDIPEGYSVSREKKERFSLILESASTNQTSMYLCAVGQWNTGELFFGEGSRLTVL.

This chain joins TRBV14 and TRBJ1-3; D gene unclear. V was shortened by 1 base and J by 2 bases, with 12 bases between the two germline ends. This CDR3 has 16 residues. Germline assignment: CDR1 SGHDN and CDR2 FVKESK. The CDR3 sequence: CASSQGPGYPGNTIYF. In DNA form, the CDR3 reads TGTGCCAGCAGCCAAGGGCCAGGTTACCCTGGAAACACCATATATTTT.

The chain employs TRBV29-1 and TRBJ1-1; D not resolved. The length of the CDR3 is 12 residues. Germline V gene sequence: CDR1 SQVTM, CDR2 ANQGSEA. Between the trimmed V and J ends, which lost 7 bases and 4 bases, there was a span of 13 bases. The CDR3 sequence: CSAQTGTTEAFF. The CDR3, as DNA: TGCAGCGCTCAGACGGGAACCACTGAAGCTTTCTTT.

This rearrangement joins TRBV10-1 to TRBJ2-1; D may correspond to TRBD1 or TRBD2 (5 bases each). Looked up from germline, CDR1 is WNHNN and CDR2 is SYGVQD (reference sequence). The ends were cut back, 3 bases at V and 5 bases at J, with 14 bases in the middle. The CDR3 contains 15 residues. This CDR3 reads CASSEWGSGNNEQFF. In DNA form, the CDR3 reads TGCGCCAGCAGTGAATGGGGGAGTGGGAACAATGAGCAGTTCTTC.

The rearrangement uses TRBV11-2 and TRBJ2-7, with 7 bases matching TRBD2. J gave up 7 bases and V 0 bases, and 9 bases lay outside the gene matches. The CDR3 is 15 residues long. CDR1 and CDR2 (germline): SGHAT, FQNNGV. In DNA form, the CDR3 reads TGTGCCAGCAGCTTAGACTGGACATCAGCGGGAGAGCAGTACTTC. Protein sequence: CASSLDWTSAGEQYF. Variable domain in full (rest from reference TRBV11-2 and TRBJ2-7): EAGVAQSPRYKIIEKRQSVAFWCNPISGHATLYWYQQILGQGPKLLIQFQNNGVVDDSQLPKDRFSAERLKGVDSTLKIQPAKLEDSAVYLCASSLDWTSAGEQYFGPGTRLTVT.

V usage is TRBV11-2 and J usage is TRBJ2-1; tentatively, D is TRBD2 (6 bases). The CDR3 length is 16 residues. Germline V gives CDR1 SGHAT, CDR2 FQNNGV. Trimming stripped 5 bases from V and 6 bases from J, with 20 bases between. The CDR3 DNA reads TGTGCCAGCAGCCCGAGGGGTAGCGGATTCACCAATGAGCAGTTCTTC. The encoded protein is CASSPRGSGFTNEQFF.

CDR3 sequence: CASSYLSGLPYNEQFF. CDR3 in DNA: TGCGCCAGCAGCTATCTTTCGGGACTCCCCTACAATGAGCAGTTCTTC. V gene TRBV5-1 combines with J gene TRBJ2-1; possibly TRBD2 for D (6 bases). The germline V gene encodes CDR1 SGHRS and CDR2 YFSETQ. Between the trimmed V and J ends, which lost 3 bases and 2 bases, there was a span of 15 bases. The CDR3 has 16 amino acids.

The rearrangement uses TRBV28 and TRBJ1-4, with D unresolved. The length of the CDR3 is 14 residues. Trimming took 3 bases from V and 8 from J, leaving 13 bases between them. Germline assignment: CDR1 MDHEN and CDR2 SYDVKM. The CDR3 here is CASSFGIGREKLFF. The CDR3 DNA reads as TGTGCCAGCAGTTTCGGGATAGGTAGGGAAAAACTGTTTTTT.